The 18 T cell receptor beta chains presented below share a single source sample, sequenced in a study of cytomegalovirus exposure and HLA in healthy donors. PCR amplification relied on 60 Vbeta primers (plus 13 Jbeta primers). Clones were read by immunoSEQ multiplex PCR, and TCRdb kept only the in-frame ones, dropping some. Here the sample spans about 130,000 clones, roughly 84% being singletons. The sequenced sample was PBMCs. These receptors were obtained from a girl between 2 and 10 years old in good health and CMV-seronegative.

This clone was recorded once. V usage is TRBV4-3 and J usage is TRBJ2-3; D unresolved. The V end lost 5 bases, the J end lost 3 bases, and 12 bases lay between the germline ends. Germline V gives CDR1 LGHNA, CDR2 YSLEER. The CDR3 length is 14 residues. CDR3 coding DNA: TGCGCCAGCAGCTACCGGAGTAGGACAGATACGCAGTATTTT. Residues: CASSYRSRTDTQYF.

This rearrangement joins TRBV10-1 to TRBJ2-3, with 13 positions matching TRBD2. Per the germline V gene, CDR1 is WNHNN and CDR2 is SYGVQD (reference sequence). CDR3 length equals 18 residues. J was trimmed by 5 bases and V by 3 bases; bases with no gene match: 11. The CDR3 nucleotides read TGCGCCAGCAGTGATTATCCGGGACTAGCGGGACGCGGAGATACGCAGTATTTT. It specifies CASSDYPGLAGRGDTQYF.

The chain has TRBV28 and TRBJ2-7, with TRBD2 matching 8 bases. This CDR3 spans 16 amino acids. CDR1 is MDHEN, CDR2 SYDVKM, per germline. Unmatched junction bases numbered 11, after V lost 4 bases and J lost 3 bases. CDR3 sequence reads: CASSWVAGTLDYEQYF. CDR3 DNA sequence: TGTGCCAGCAGTTGGGTAGCGGGAACCCTTGACTACGAGCAGTACTTC.

The V gene is TRBV13, the J gene TRBJ2-2, with 9 bases that match TRBD1. CDR3 length: 19 residues. Germline CDR1 is PRHDT and CDR2 is FYEKMQ (reference sequence). Trimming took 4 bases from V and 5 from J; bases not matched to a gene: 17. The CDR3 protein is CASSSTKQPGQGFTGELFF. For the CDR3, the DNA is TGTGCCAGCAGCTCCACCAAACAGCCGGGACAGGGTTTTACCGGGGAGCTGTTTTTT.

This chain links TRBV7-2 with TRBJ2-7; perhaps TRBD2 as D (6 bases). The V end was cut by 0 bases, the J end by 4 bases, with 13 bases between. There are 15 residues in the CDR3. Per germline, CDR1 SGHTA and CDR2 FQGNSA. Here the CDR3 DNA reads TGTGCCAGCAGCTTAGCGGGGGGAAAAAGTTACGAGCAGTACTTC. Translating gives CASSLAGGKSYEQYF.

This rearrangement joins TRBV25-1 to TRBJ2-5, with 7 bases fitting TRBD2. CDR1 MGHDK and CDR2 SYGVNS come from the germline V gene. CDR3 length equals 13 residues. J lost 0 bases, V lost 8 bases, and 3 bases had no gene match. For the CDR3, the DNA is TGTGCCAGCGCAACTAGCGACCAAGAGACCCAGTACTTC. Amino acids: CASATSDQETQYF.

The gene calls are TRBV11-2 and TRBJ1-1; D possibly corresponds to TRBD1 (5 bases). V gave up 0 bases and J gave up 1 base, with 15 bases separating them. The CDR3 consists of 17 residues. Germline lookup yields CDR1 SGHAT and CDR2 FQNNGV. The CDR3 region is CASSLDIRGVGNTEAFF. Written as DNA, the CDR3 is TGTGCCAGCAGCTTAGATATAAGGGGCGTGGGGAACACTGAAGCTTTCTTT.

The genes are TRBV19 and TRBJ2-7; 8 bases fit TRBD1. CDR1 LNHDA and CDR2 SQIVND come from the germline V gene (reference sequence). The CDR3 is 16 amino acids. The V and J ends lost 5 bases and 2 bases, in that order; junction bases with no gene match: 11. This CDR3 is CASSARQGAGTYEQYF. CDR3 DNA sequence: TGTGCCAGTAGTGCACGGCAGGGGGCAGGGACCTACGAGCAGTACTTC.

CDR3 sequence reads: CASSIGQGADGYTF. DNA for the CDR3: TGTGCCAGCAGCATCGGACAGGGAGCTGATGGCTACACCTTC. The chain recombines TRBV7-2 with TRBJ1-2; TRBD1 matches at 8 bases. CDR1 and CDR2 (germline): SGHTA, FQGNSA. The CDR3 is 14 amino acids. Trimming cost V 5 bases and J 6 bases; bases outside gene matches: 8.

The genes are TRBV6-6 and TRBJ2-3; D might be TRBD2 (5 bases). Per germline, CDR1 MNHNY and CDR2 SVGAGI (reference sequence). The V and J ends lost 9 bases and 2 bases respectively, with 18 bases between them. The CDR3 covers 15 residues. In DNA form, the CDR3 reads TGTGCCAGTGGCAGCCAGCGGTTACTCACAGATACGCAGTATTTT. Translation gives CASGSQRLLTDTQYF.

The genes are TRBV18 and TRBJ1-5, with 7 bases fitting TRBD1. V was clipped by 3 bases and J by 3 bases; unmatched bases: 2. Germline V gene data show CDR1 as KGHSH and CDR2 as LQKENI. The CDR3 totals 14 residues. The CDR3 DNA is TGTGCCAGCTCACCCGGACAGGACAATCAGCCCCAGCATTTT. This translates into CASSPGQDNQPQHF.

In its sample, this clone was seen once. The chain recombines TRBV7-3 with TRBJ2-3; TRBD1 might be the D (5 bases). V lost 1 base and J 4 bases, leaving 6 bases between the germline ends. In germline, CDR1 is SGHTA, CDR2 FQGTGA. The CDR3 is made up of 13 amino acids. Written as DNA, the CDR3 is TGTGCCAGCAGCTTAAGCAGGGCAGATACGCAGTATTTT. Protein product: CASSLSRADTQYF.

This clone was recorded once. This chain links TRBV6-4 with TRBJ2-1; 10 bases line up with TRBD2. Germline loops: CDR1 MRHNA, CDR2 SNTAGT. The junction had 11 bases not matched to a gene; V was cut back by 4 bases and J by 8 bases. The CDR3 loop spans 16 amino acids. CDR3: CASSALAGGSSDEQFF. In DNA form, the CDR3 reads TGTGCCAGCAGTGCTTTAGCGGGAGGAAGTAGCGATGAGCAGTTCTTC.

About this clone itself: The conserved phenylalanine or tryptophan is not found at the CDR3 terminus, so this likely reflects a read error. The CDR3 coding sequence is TGTGCCAGCACTACAGCCGACGGGAGCTCACCCCTCCACCTT. Its protein is CASTTADGSSPLHL. The gene calls are TRBV6-1 and TRBJ1-6; D gene uncertain. V dropped 7 bases and J dropped 10 bases, with 17 bases sitting between them. Germline V gene data show CDR1 as MNHNS and CDR2 as SASEGT. This CDR3 is 14 amino acids long.

A note on this clone: A read error may account for a junction end that differs from germline. The J gene is TRBJ2-1, the V gene TRBV2; the D gene is possibly TRBD2 (6 bases). CDR3 length: 13 amino acids. Per germline, CDR1 SNHLY and CDR2 FYNNEI. The CDR3 here is CASIGDSNNEQFF. The CDR3, as DNA: TGTGCCAGCATAGGGGACTCCAACAATGAGCAGTTCTTC.

The chain combines TRBV4-1 with TRBJ2-2, with TRBD2 matching 9 bases. The length of the CDR3 is 18 residues. J gave up 6 bases and V 2 bases, and 13 bases lay outside the gene matches. Germline V gives CDR1 MGHRA, CDR2 YSYEKL. Here the CDR3 reads CASSQFDYLGLASGELFF. The DNA for the CDR3 is TGCGCCAGCAGCCAATTCGACTACCTGGGACTAGCTTCCGGGGAGCTGTTTTTT.

The rearrangement uses TRBV2 and TRBJ1-6; a possible D gene is TRBD1 (6 bases). There are 17 residues in the CDR3. Germline V gene data show CDR1 as SNHLY and CDR2 as FYNNEI. V lost 6 bases and J 0 bases, leaving 15 bases between the germline ends. The CDR3 DNA reads as TGTGCCAGCAGACACCGACAGGAAAGCTCCTATAATTCACCCCTCCACTTT. Encoded protein: CASRHRQESSYNSPLHF.

This chain connects TRBV9 to TRBJ2-2; 10 bases are a match to TRBD1. J gave up 4 bases and V 3 bases, and 0 bases lay outside the gene matches. The CDR3 contains 14 residues. Germline CDR1 reads SGDLS; CDR2 reads YYNGEE. The CDR3 spells CASSGDRGTGELFF. The CDR3 bases are TGTGCCAGCAGCGGGGACAGGGGCACCGGGGAGCTGTTTTTT.